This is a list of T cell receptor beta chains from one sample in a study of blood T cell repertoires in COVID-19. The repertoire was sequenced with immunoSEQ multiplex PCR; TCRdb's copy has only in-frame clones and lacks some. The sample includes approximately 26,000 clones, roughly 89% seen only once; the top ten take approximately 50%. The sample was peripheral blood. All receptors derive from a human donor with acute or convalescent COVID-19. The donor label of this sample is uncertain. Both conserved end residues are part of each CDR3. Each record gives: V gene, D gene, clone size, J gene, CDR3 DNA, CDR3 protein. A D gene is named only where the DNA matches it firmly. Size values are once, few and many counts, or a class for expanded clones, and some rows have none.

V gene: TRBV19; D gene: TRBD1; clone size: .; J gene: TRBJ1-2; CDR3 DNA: TGTGCCAGTAGCAAACATGGACAGGCGGAAGGCTACACCTTC; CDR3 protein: CASSKHGQAEGYTF
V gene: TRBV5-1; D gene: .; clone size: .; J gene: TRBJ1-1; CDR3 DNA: TGCGCCAGCAGCTTGGAGTGGGGCGCAGGGAAGAGGACTGAAGCTTTCTTT; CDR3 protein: CASSLEWGAGKRTEAFF
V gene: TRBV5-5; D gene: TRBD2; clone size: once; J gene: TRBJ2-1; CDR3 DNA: TGTGCCAGCAGCAACAACCTAGCGGGAGGGGACAATGAGCAGTTCTTC; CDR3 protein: CASSNNLAGGDNEQFF
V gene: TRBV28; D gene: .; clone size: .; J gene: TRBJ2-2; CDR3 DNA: TGTGCCAGCAGCTCTAATTCCGGGACACCTTACACCGGGGAGCTGTTTTTT; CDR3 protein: CASSSNSGTPYTGELFF
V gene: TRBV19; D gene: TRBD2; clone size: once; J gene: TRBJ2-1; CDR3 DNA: TGTGCCAGTAGTAGACCGATGGTAGCGGGGCGGAATGAGCAGTTCTTC; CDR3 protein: CASSRPMVAGRNEQFF
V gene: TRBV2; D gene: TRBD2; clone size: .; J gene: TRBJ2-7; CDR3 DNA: TGTGCCAGCACACCTAATTTGGCTAGCGGAACCTACGAGCAGTACTTC; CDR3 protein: CASTPNLASGTYEQYF
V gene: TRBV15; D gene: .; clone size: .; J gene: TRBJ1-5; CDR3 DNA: TGTGCCACCAGCACAAGGGGGAATCAGCCCCAGCATTTT; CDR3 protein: CATSTRGNQPQHF
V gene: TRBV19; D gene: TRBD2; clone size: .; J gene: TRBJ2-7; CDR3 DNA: TGTGCCAGTAACCGCTCGGCGGGAGAAGAGGAGCAGTACTTC; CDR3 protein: CASNRSAGEEEQYF
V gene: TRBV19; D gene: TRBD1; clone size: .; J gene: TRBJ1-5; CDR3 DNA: TGTGCCAGTACCCGGGAGACAGGGCTTAATCAGCCCCAGCATTTT; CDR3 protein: CASTRETGLNQPQHF
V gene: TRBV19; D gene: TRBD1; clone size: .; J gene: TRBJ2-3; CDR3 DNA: TGTGCCAGTAGTATAGGACAGGGGAGGGATACGCAGTATTTT; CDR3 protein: CASSIGQGRDTQYF
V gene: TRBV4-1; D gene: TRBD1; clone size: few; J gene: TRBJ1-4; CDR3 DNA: TGCGCCAGCAGCCGAGAACCGGGACAGTCTAATGAAAAACTGTTTTTT; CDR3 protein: CASSREPGQSNEKLFF
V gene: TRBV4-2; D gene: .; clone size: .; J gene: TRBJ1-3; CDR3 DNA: TGTGCCAGCAGCCAAGACAGGGGACCTCCTGGAAACACCATATATTTT; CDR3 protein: CASSQDRGPPGNTIYF
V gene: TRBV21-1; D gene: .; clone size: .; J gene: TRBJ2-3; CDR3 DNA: TGTGCCAGCAGCAAAGTGGACAGAAGGACGGGTTCAGATACGCAGTATTTT; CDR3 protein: CASSKVDRRTGSDTQYF
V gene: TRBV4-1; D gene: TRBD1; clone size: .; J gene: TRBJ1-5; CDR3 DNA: TGCGCCAGCAGCCAAGAGAACGCGGGACAGAATCAGCCCCAGCATTTT; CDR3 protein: CASSQENAGQNQPQHF
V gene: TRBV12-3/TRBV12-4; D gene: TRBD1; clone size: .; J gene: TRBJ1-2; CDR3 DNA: TGTGCCACCGGGGACAGATACTATGGCTACACCTTC; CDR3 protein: CATGDRYYGYTF
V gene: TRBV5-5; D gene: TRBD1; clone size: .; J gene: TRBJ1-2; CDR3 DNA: TGTGCCAGCAGCTTAAGACAGGGGGATGGCTACACCTTC; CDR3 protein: CASSLRQGDGYTF